The clone carrying this T cell receptor beta chain showed up just a few times. These data belong to a study of blood T cell repertoires in COVID-19. On the study more broadly: From T cells, B-cell-depleted T cells, or PBMCs came the material, which was cDNA or gDNA.

Trimming cost V 6 bases and J 5 bases; bases outside gene matches: 16. Germline V gene data show CDR1 as SNHLY and CDR2 as FYNNEI. CDR3 length: 17 amino acids. Methods used by the authors: Reference gene primer amplification yielded estimated nucleated cell counts. The data were produced by immunoSEQ multiplex PCR, yet TCRdb's version contains in-frame clones alone and is incomplete. V and J calls and clone size come straight from that table; D and trimming were deduced from the DNA. The table records 250,000 to 350,000 clones, roughly 80% of them present only once. The source of this sequence is a human donor with COVID-19, enrolled during active disease. The donor label of this sample is uncertain. This chain connects TRBV2 to TRBJ2-5; TRBD1 aligns across 9 bases. The sequenced sample consisted of peripheral blood. Written as DNA, the CDR3 is TGTGCCAGCAGAGTACAGGGGGCTCGGTATCTAGAGGAGACCCAGTACTTC. Translating gives CASRVQGARYLEETQYF.